Below, 4 T cell receptor beta chains from the same sample are listed, as sequenced in a study of human CD8 memory T cell subsets. Investigators built TCR beta libraries using UMI-labeled 5' RACE. TCRdb reprocessed the 5' RACE reads and keeps a single row for each CDR3 protein, giving no DNA. The table for this sample gives 9,000 to 15,000 distinct CDR3 sequences. Sequencing used CD8+ T cells from PBMCs. The receptors here all came from a human donor in good health.

This clonotype shows up as medium-sized by frequency. The rearrangement uses TRBV7-3 and TRBJ2-5; TCRdb names TRBD2, which stays unverified in the absence of DNA. This CDR3 is built from 14 residues. Germline lookup yields CDR1 SGHTA and CDR2 FQGTGA. The CDR3 loop reads CASSLTSGPETQYF.

Its frequency marks this clonotype as medium-sized. V usage is TRBV7-2 and J usage is TRBJ2-1; TCRdb selects TRBD2, and the lack of DNA leaves this call unchecked. CDR1 and CDR2 (germline): SGHTA, FQGNSA. The CDR3 extends over 15 amino acids. The CDR3 sequence: CASSGVSGGDNEQFF.

This clonotype is called medium-sized based on its frequency. The chain uses TRBV6-2 or TRBV6-3 and TRBJ2-1; TCRdb gives TRBD2 as the D gene, but with no DNA this cannot be confirmed. Germline V gene data show CDR1 as MNHEY and CDR2 as SVGEGT. The CDR3 is 17 residues long. CDR3 loop: CASSYASSDPFYNEQFF.

The chain joins TRBV19 to TRBJ1-5. Germline V gives CDR1 LNHDA, CDR2 SQIVND (reference sequence). The CDR3 is 15 residues long. The CDR3 loop reads CASRTINVGNQPQHF. Filled out from reference TRBV19 and TRBJ1-5, the complete variable domain reads DGGITQSPKYLFRKEGQNVTLSCEQNLNHDAMYWYRQDPGQGLRLIYYSQIVNDFQKGDIAEGYSVSREKKESFPLTVTSAQKNPTAFYLCASRTINVGNQPQHFGDGTRLSIL.